This TCR beta chain is from a study of spatial heterogeneity in lung cancer. This clonotype has just a few counts. Time point here: blood at routine non-recurrence follow-up after resection. Unsorted samples of tumor, nontumor lung or frozen PBMC had their whole RNA sequenced. MiXCR, applied by TCRdb to the 5' RACE reads, yields one record per CDR3 protein. The data contain about 45,000 distinct CDR3 sequences, 22% of them singletons. Trimming removed 4 bases from V and 7 bases from J, with 13 bases in between. This CDR3 is built from 13 residues. Germline-derived CDR1 and CDR2 are SQVTM and ANQGSEA. V and J are TRBV29-1 and TRBJ1-4; tentatively, D is TRBD1 (5 bases). The clonotype was recovered from a female donor with early-stage non-small cell lung cancer. The starting material was PBMCs, obtained at follow-up. The CDR3 region has the DNA TGCAGCGTTGGCGCCGGGGCGGGTGAAAAACTGTTTTTT. This sequence encodes CSVGAGAGEKLFF.